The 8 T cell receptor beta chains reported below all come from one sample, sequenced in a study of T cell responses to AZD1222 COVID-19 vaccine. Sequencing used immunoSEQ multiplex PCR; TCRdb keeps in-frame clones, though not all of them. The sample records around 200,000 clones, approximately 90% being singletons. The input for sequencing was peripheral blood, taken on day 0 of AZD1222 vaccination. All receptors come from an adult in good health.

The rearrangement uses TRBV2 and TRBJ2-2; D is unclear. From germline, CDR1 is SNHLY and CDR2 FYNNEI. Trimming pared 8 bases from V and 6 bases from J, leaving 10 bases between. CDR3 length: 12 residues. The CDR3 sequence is CASDLVAGELFF. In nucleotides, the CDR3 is TGTGCCAGCGACTTGGTCGCCGGGGAGCTGTTTTTT.

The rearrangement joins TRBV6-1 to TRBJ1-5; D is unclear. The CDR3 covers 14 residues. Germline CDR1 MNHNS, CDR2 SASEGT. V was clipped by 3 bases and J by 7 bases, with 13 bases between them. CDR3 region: CASSEGGIMQPQHF. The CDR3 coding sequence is TGTGCCAGCAGTGAGGGCGGTATAATGCAGCCCCAGCATTTT.

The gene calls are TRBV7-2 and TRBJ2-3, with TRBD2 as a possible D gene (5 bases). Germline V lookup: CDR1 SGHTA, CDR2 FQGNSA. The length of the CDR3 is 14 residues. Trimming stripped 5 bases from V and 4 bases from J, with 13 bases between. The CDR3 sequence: CASSPRTGSDTQYF. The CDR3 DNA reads TGTGCCAGCAGCCCGAGGACGGGATCAGATACGCAGTATTTT.

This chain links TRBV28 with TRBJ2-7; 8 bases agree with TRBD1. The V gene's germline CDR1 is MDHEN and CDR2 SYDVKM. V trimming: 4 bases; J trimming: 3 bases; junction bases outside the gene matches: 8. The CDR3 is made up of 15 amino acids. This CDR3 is CASSWRTGLFYEQYF. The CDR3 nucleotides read TGTGCCAGCAGTTGGAGGACAGGGTTATTCTACGAGCAGTACTTC.

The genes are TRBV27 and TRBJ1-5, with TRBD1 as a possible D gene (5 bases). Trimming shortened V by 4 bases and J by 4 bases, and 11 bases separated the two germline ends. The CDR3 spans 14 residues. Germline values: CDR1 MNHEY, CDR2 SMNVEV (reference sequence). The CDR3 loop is CASSSRDYNQPQHF. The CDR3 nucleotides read TGTGCCAGCAGTTCCCGGGACTATAATCAGCCCCAGCATTTT.

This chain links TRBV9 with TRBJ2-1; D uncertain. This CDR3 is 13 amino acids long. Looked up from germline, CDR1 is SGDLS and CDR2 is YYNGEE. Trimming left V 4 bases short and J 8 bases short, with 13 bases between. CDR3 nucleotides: TGTGCCAGCAGCCTCACTATGTCGGATGAGCAGTTCTTC. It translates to CASSLTMSDEQFF.

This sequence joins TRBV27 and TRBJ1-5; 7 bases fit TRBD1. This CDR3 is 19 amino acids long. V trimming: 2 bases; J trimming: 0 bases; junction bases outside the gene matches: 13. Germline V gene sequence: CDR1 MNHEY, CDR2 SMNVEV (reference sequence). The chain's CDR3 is CASSLRSDRVVYSNQPQHF. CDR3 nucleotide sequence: TGTGCCAGCAGTTTACGATCCGACAGGGTAGTCTATAGCAATCAGCCCCAGCATTTT.

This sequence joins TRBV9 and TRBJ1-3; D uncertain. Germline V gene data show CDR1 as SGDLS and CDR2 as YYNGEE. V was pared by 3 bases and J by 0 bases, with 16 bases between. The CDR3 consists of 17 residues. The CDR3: CASSALGHGLSGNTIYF. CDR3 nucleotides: TGTGCCAGCAGCGCATTGGGTCATGGCCTCTCTGGAAACACCATATATTTT.